This TCR beta chain was identified in a study of cytomegalovirus exposure and HLA in healthy donors. The study, taken as a whole, reports: The study recorded more than 150 TCR beta chains that were cytomegalovirus-associated. The majority of TCR sequences were rare, yet some public TCRs appeared in many donors.

Germline V gene sequence: CDR1 MDHEN, CDR2 SYDVKM. V trimming: 5 bases; J trimming: 9 bases; junction bases outside the gene matches: 11. The CDR3 is 16 amino acids. Generated by immunoSEQ multiplex PCR, the TCRdb table keeps only in-frame clones and is missing some. Of about 120,000 clones in the sample, under 90% were seen once. Details on this clone: What it binds is not known.

The chain couples TRBV28 to TRBJ2-2; 11 bases map to TRBD1. The origin of this receptor is a woman in her late teens or twenties in good health and CMV-seronegative. Sequencing was done on a sample of PBMCs. The CDR3 here is CASSEAGTGGTRELFF. CDR3 bases: TGTGCCAGCAGTGAAGCCGGGACAGGGGGAACTCGGGAGCTGTTTTTT. The full variable domain, its missing parts supplied by reference TRBV28 and TRBJ2-2, is DVKVTQSSRYLVKRTGEKVFLECVQDMDHENMFWYRQDPGLGLRLIYFSYDVKMKEKGDIPEGYSVSREKKERFSLILESASTNQTSMYLCASSEAGTGGTRELFFGEGSRLTVL.